This TCR beta chain was recovered during a study of cytomegalovirus exposure and HLA in healthy donors. The V end was cut by 5 bases, the J end by 2 bases, with 4 bases between. Germline V gene sequence: CDR1 MNHEY, CDR2 SVGAGI. This CDR3 is 11 amino acids long. Study-level results: Three of the chains that were CMV-associated were confirmed in vitro to be specific for CMV antigens. Whilst most TCR sequences proved rare, a subset of public TCRs occurred across many donors. The listing of 150 to 200 TCR beta chains classed them as cytomegalovirus-associated.

Measured with immunoSEQ multiplex PCR; TCRdb has only the in-frame clones, and not every one. The repertoire has 120,000 to 150,000 clones, 87% of them found once; the top ten carry 4.5%. The 120-subject validation cohort, separate from the roughly 700-subject first cohort, included the donors. Details on this clone: The target antigen is unknown.

This receptor was identified in a man between 18 and 29 years old in good health and CMV-seropositive. The sample consisted of PBMCs. The rearrangement uses TRBV6-5 and TRBJ2-7; D not resolved. CDR3 residues: CASSTTYEQYF. CDR3 in DNA: TGTGCCAGCAGTACTACCTACGAGCAGTACTTC.